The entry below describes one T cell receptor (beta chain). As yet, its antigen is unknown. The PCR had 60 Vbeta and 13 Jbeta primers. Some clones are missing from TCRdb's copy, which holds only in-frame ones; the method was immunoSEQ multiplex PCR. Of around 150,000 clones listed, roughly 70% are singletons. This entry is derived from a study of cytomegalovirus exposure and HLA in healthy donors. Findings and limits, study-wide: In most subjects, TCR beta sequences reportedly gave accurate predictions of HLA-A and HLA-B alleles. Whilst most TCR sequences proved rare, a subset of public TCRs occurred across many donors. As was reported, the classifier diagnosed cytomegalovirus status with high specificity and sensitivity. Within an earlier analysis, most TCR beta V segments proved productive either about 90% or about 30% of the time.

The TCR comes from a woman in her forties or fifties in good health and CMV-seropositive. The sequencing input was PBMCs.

In DNA, the CDR3 is TGTGCCAGCAGCCTCTCCAGGAATCAGCCCCAGCATTTT. This gives the protein CASSLSRNQPQHF. The chain is built from TRBV11-2 and TRBJ1-5, with unresolved D. This CDR3 region has 13 residues. Between the trimmed V and J ends, which lost 5 bases and 4 bases, there was a span of 9 bases. Germline CDR1 is SGHAT and CDR2 is FQNNGV.